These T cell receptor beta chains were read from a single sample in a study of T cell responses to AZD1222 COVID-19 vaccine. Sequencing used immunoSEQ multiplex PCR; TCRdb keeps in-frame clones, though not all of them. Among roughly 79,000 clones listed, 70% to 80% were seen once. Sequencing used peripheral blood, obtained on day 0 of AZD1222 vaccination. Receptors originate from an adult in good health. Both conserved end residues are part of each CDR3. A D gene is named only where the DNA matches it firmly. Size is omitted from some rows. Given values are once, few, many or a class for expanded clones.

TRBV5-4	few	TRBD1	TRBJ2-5	CASSFGQGAKTQYF	TGTGCCAGCAGCTTTGGACAGGGGGCCAAGACCCAGTACTTC
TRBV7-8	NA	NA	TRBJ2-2	CASSLGQGTNTGELFF	TGTGCCAGCAGCTTAGGGCAGGGAACGAACACCGGGGAGCTGTTTTTT
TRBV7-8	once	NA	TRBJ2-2	CASRIVGGETGELFF	TGTGCCAGCAGGATAGTAGGGGGAGAAACCGGGGAGCTGTTTTTT
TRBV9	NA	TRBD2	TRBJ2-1	CASSVRDYTYNEQFF	TGTGCCAGCAGCGTGCGGGACTATACCTACAATGAGCAGTTCTTC
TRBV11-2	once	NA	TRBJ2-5	CASSPSHQETQYF	TGTGCCAGCAGCCCTTCCCACCAAGAGACCCAGTACTTC
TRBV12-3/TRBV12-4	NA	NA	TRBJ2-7	CASSLVQDYEQYF	TGTGCCAGCAGTTTAGTGCAGGACTACGAGCAGTACTTC
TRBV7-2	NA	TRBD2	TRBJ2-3	CASSSGLPSTDTQYF	TGTGCCAGCAGCTCGGGACTACCGAGCACAGATACGCAGTATTTT
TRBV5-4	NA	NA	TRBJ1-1	CASSFGGENTEAFF	TGTGCCAGCAGCTTCGGAGGGGAGAACACTGAAGCTTTCTTT
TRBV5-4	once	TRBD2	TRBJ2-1	CASSSGLAGGLGSYNEQFF	TGTGCCAGCAGCTCAGGACTAGCGGGAGGCCTAGGGTCCTACAATGAGCAGTTCTTC
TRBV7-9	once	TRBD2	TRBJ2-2	CASSVRLAGGPMGTGELFF	TGTGCCAGCAGCGTCAGACTAGCGGGAGGGCCAATGGGCACCGGGGAGCTGTTTTTT
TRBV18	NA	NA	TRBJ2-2	CASSPPGKVTGELFF	TGTGCCAGCTCACCTCCAGGGAAGGTCACCGGGGAGCTGTTTTTT
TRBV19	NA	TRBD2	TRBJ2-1	CASGKTSLNEQFF	TGTGCCAGTGGTAAGACTAGCTTGAATGAGCAGTTCTTC
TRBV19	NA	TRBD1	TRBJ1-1	CASSLTGGLDTEAFF	TGTGCCAGTAGCCTAACAGGGGGCCTCGACACTGAAGCTTTCTTT
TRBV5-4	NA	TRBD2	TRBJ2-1	CASSGGLAGYNEQFF	TGTGCCAGCAGCGGGGGACTAGCGGGATACAATGAGCAGTTCTTC
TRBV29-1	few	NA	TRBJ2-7	CSVANQGGEQYF	TGCAGCGTTGCGAACCAGGGGGGGGAGCAGTACTTC
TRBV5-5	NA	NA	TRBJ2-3	CASSKTGTDTQYF	TGTGCCAGCAGCAAGACAGGCACAGATACGCAGTATTTT